This T cell receptor beta chain appears in the sequencing data of a study of cytomegalovirus exposure and HLA in healthy donors. Use of 60 Vbeta and 13 Jbeta primers characterized the PCR. Generated by immunoSEQ multiplex PCR, the TCRdb table keeps only in-frame clones and is missing some. The sample holds about 200,000 clones, roughly 70% seen once. V lost 4 bases, J lost 4 bases, and 9 bases stayed unmatched. This CDR3 has 15 amino acids. Germline CDR1 SNHLY, CDR2 FYNNEI. Study-wide results and caveats: Researchers reportedly found TCR beta sequences accurately predicted most subjects' HLA-A and HLA-B alleles. Association of a missense DCLRE1C variant with TCR beta V- and J-gene trimming was reported in a later analysis. An analysis done earlier found most TCR beta V segments productive about 87% or about 30% of the time. In vitro assays verified that a few CMV-associated chains recognized CMV antigens specifically.

With regard to this clone: The antigen is unknown.

The sample consisted of PBMCs. This sequence joins TRBV2 and TRBJ2-5; TRBD2 matches at 7 bases. The receptor was derived from a man in his forties or fifties in good health and CMV-seropositive. As DNA, the CDR3 is TGTGCCAGCAGTGCGGCTAGCTCGGGGGGAGAGACCCAGTACTTC. Protein: CASSAASSGGETQYF.